This entry lists 14 T cell receptor beta chains sequenced from one sample in a study of CD8 T cells in ankylosing spondylitis. TCRdb re-called the 5' RACE reads through MiXCR, storing one row per CDR3 protein. The sample shows hundreds of thousands of distinct CDR3 sequences, roughly 20% of them seen only once. The specimen sequenced was blood, either unsorted or a sorted T cell fraction (not recorded which). The receptors shown here come from a male donor with ankylosing spondylitis or in good health (not recorded which).

The rearrangement links TRBV30 to TRBJ1-1; tentatively, D is TRBD1 (6 bases). Germline CDR1 reads GTSNPN; CDR2 reads SVGIG (reference sequence). The CDR3 extends over 14 amino acids. The V end was cut by 1 base, the J end by 4 bases, with 13 bases between. CDR3 DNA: TGTGCCTGGAGTGCCCACAGGGAGATCACTGAAGCTTTCTTT. Translating it yields CAWSAHREITEAFF.

This clonotype was detected many times. The chain recombines TRBV3-1 with TRBJ2-3, with no clear D. The V end was cut by 4 bases, the J end by 8 bases, with 13 bases between. The CDR3 contains 13 residues. Germline assignment: CDR1 LGHDT and CDR2 YNNKEL (reference sequence). CDR3 sequence: CASSPGAVVTQYF. The CDR3 region has the DNA TGTGCCAGCAGCCCCGGTGCCGTAGTTACGCAGTATTTT.

This clonotype turned up a few times. This chain joins TRBV20-1 and TRBJ1-2, with TRBD1 as a possible D gene (5 bases). CDR3 length: 10 amino acids. CDR1 is DFQATT, CDR2 SNEGSKA, per germline (reference sequence). Trimming cost V 6 bases and J 9 bases, with 11 bases left between them. CDR3 residues: CSAPDISYTF. CDR3 sequence (DNA): TGCAGTGCCCCGGACATTAGCTACACCTTC.

The gene calls are TRBV11-2 and TRBJ2-1, with D perhaps TRBD1 or TRBD2 (5 bases each). V was pared by 2 bases and J by 0 bases, with 20 bases between. The CDR3 length is 19 residues. Germline-derived CDR1 and CDR2 are SGHAT and FQNNGV. The CDR3 DNA is TGTGCCAGCAGCTTAAGTGGTCGCTCGGGGACCCGCTCCTACAATGAGCAGTTCTTC. It codes for CASSLSGRSGTRSYNEQFF. Full variable domain (missing parts from reference TRBV11-2 and TRBJ2-1): EAGVAQSPRYKIIEKRQSVAFWCNPISGHATLYWYQQILGQGPKLLIQFQNNGVVDDSQLPKDRFSAERLKGVDSTLKIQPAKLEDSAVYLCASSLSGRSGTRSYNEQFFGPGTRLTVL.

This clonotype was seen only a few times. This chain joins TRBV15 and TRBJ2-3, with 10 bases matching TRBD2. The germline V gene has CDR1 LNHNV and CDR2 YYDKDF (reference sequence). This CDR3 contains 16 residues. Losses at the gene ends were 3 bases for V and 4 bases for J; bases not matched to a gene: 7. The CDR3 DNA reads TGTGCCACCAGCAGTCACCTAGCGGGAGAACCAGATACGCAGTATTTT. This codes for CATSSHLAGEPDTQYF.

V gene TRBV27 combines with J gene TRBJ2-2; possibly TRBD1 for D (6 bases). V gave up 6 bases and J gave up 5 bases, with 13 bases separating them. This CDR3 region has 14 residues. Germline CDR1 reads MNHEY; CDR2 reads SMNVEV (reference sequence). CDR3 amino acids: CASRRDTRTGELFF. DNA for the CDR3: TGTGCCAGCAGGAGGGACACCAGGACCGGGGAGCTGTTTTTT.

The rearrangement joins TRBV10-3 to TRBJ2-6; the D is unclear. V lost 4 bases and J lost 4, with 11 bases in between. CDR1 and CDR2 (germline): ENHRY, SYGVKD. This CDR3 comprises 15 residues. The CDR3 sequence: CAISAGKQGANVLTF. Written as DNA, the CDR3 is TGTGCCATCAGTGCAGGAAAGCAGGGGGCCAACGTCCTGACTTTC.

The chain carries TRBV5-1 and TRBJ2-1, with 7 nucleotides matching TRBD1. After removal of 0 bases from V and 4 bases from J, the junction contained 7 bases not matched to a gene. CDR1 SGHRS and CDR2 YFSETQ come from the germline V gene. The CDR3 spans 16 residues. CDR3 sequence (DNA): TGCGCCAGCAGCTTGGTAGGTGACAGGGAGTACAATGAGCAGTTCTTC. Protein: CASSLVGDREYNEQFF.

This clonotype was recorded many times. This sequence joins TRBV20-1 and TRBJ2-7, with D unclear. Per germline, CDR1 DFQATT and CDR2 SNEGSKA (reference sequence). This CDR3 region has 11 residues. V was shortened by 3 bases and J by 4 bases, with 7 bases between the two germline ends. The CDR3 nucleotides are TGCAGTGCTAGTACCTCATACGAGCAGTACGTC. It yields the protein CSASTSYEQYV.

The chain joins TRBV27 to TRBJ2-7; 8 positions agree with TRBD1. The CDR3 has 15 residues. J lost 3 bases, V lost 2 bases, and 6 bases had no gene match. Germline V CDR1 and CDR2: MNHEY, SMNVEV (reference sequence). CDR3 DNA sequence: TGTGCCAGCAGTTTACGGACAGGGAAAAACTACGAGCAGTACGTC. Its protein is CASSLRTGKNYEQYV.

This clonotype was recorded a few times. CDR3 protein: CASSPRLAGGPHEQFF. The CDR3 DNA sequence: TGTGCCAGCAGTCCCCGACTAGCGGGAGGGCCGCATGAGCAGTTCTTC. The rearrangement uses TRBV12-3 or TRBV12-4 and TRBJ2-1; 14 bases align to TRBD2. V shed 5 bases, J shed 8 bases, and the junction held 8 bases outside the gene matches. This CDR3 has 16 amino acids.

This chain joins TRBV27 and TRBJ2-3; D is possibly TRBD2 (5 bases). Trimming took 0 bases from V and 4 from J, leaving 14 bases between them. Germline V CDR1 and CDR2: MNHEY, SMNVEV (reference sequence). CDR3 length: 16 residues. The CDR3 DNA follows: TGTGCCAGCAGTTTATCCGGTGTAGCGAACGCAGATACGCAGTATTTT. Protein sequence: CASSLSGVANADTQYF.

The genes are TRBV3-1 and TRBJ2-7, with a tentative D call TRBD2 (5 bases). V shed 1 base and J shed 1 base, with 8 bases lying between them. CDR1 and CDR2 (germline): LGHDT, YNNKEL (reference sequence). The CDR3 loop spans 14 amino acids. Here the CDR3 reads CASSQGAVSYEQYV. The CDR3 DNA sequence: TGTGCCAGCAGCCAAGGAGCGGTATCCTACGAGCAGTACGTC.

For the CDR3, the DNA is TGCGCCAGCAGCTTGGGATGGATCCGGGACAGGGACACCGGGGAGCTGTTTTTT. It specifies CASSLGWIRDRDTGELFF. The chain recombines TRBV5-1 with TRBJ2-2, with 9 nucleotides matching TRBD1. CDR3 size: 18 residues. V dropped 0 bases and J dropped 3; count of bases not matched to a gene: 9. The germline CDR1 and CDR2 sequences are SGHRS and YFSETQ.